The 18 T cell receptor beta chains in this list originate from one sample, sequenced in a study of shared clonotypes between healthy human individuals. TCRdb's copy holds only in-frame clones and misses some; the assay was immunoSEQ multiplex PCR. The sample has approximately 810,000 clones, 80% to 95% seen once. In the naive CD8 group, cells lacked CD45RO and were positively selected for CCR7, so terminally differentiated effector memory CD45RA+ cells were left out. Sample: naive CD8+ T cells sorted from blood. The receptors derive from a man aged 30-40 years in good health.

The chain links TRBV9 to TRBJ2-1, with 11 nucleotides matching TRBD2. Germline assignment: CDR1 SGDLS and CDR2 YYNGEE. J lost 6 bases, V lost 0 bases, and 5 bases had no gene match. The CDR3 sequence is 16 residues long. In nucleotides, the CDR3 is TGTGCCAGCAGCGTAGGGGGACTAGCGGAAACCAATGAGCAGTTCTTC. The encoded protein is CASSVGGLAETNEQFF. Drawing the rest from reference TRBV9 and TRBJ2-1, the complete variable domain is DSGVTQTPKHLITATGQRVTLRCSPRSGDLSVYWYQQSLDQGLQFLIQYYNGEERAKGNILERFSAQQFPDLHSELNLSSLELGDSALYFCASSVGGLAETNEQFFGPGTRLTVL.

The gene calls are TRBV25-1 and TRBJ1-2; D unclear. Trimming cost V 1 base and J 6 bases, with 9 bases left between them. The germline V gene has CDR1 MGHDK and CDR2 SYGVNS. CDR3 size: 13 residues. CDR3 protein: CASSEFGLHGYTF. CDR3 bases: TGTGCCAGCAGTGAATTTGGGTTACATGGCTACACCTTC.

The chain joins TRBV28 to TRBJ1-5, with D possibly TRBD1 on 5 matching bases. The germline CDR1 and CDR2 sequences are MDHEN and SYDVKM. CDR3 length equals 16 residues. V lost 8 bases, J lost 3 bases, and 20 bases lay in between. This CDR3 reads CASCPPGEGNNQPQHF. DNA for the CDR3: TGTGCCAGCTGCCCCCCTGGGGAGGGGAACAATCAGCCCCAGCATTTT.

This clone has only one observation. The genes are TRBV5-3 and TRBJ1-1, with 9 bases lining up with TRBD1. TRBV5-3 is sorted into the ORF group, with uncertain function. With 0 bases clipped from V and 6 bases from J, the junction kept 6 bases outside the gene matches. The CDR3 totals 15 residues. CDR3 nucleotides: TGTGCCAGAAGCTTGGAAGACAGGGGGTACGCTGAAGCTTTCTTT. It specifies CARSLEDRGYAEAFF.

The rearrangement uses TRBV7-9 and TRBJ2-7; D is perhaps TRBD2 (5 bases). The CDR3 covers 15 residues. Trimming stripped 5 bases from V and 3 bases from J, with 17 bases between. Germline CDR1 SEHNR, CDR2 FQNEAQ (reference sequence). This CDR3 reads CASSRDPMRVYEQYF. For the CDR3, the DNA is TGTGCCAGCAGCAGAGACCCCATGAGGGTCTACGAGCAGTACTTC.

The V and J genes are TRBV6-6 and TRBJ2-1; D perhaps matches TRBD2 (7 bases). The V gene lost 0 bases and the J gene lost 5 bases, with 14 bases spanning the gap. This CDR3 contains 16 residues. The germline V gene encodes CDR1 MNHNY and CDR2 SVGAGI (reference sequence). In nucleotides, the CDR3 is TGTGCCAGCAGTTACTCTAATCCCGGGGGGCACAATGAGCAGTTCTTC. Protein product: CASSYSNPGGHNEQFF.

The V gene is TRBV2, the J gene TRBJ2-5; tentative D call: TRBD2 (5 bases). CDR1 is SNHLY and CDR2 is FYNNEI in the germline V gene. Trimming stripped 8 bases from V and 2 bases from J, with 30 bases between. The CDR3 is 19 amino acids. The CDR3 reads CASFYFTVAGGYGQETQYF. CDR3 DNA sequence: TGTGCCAGCTTTTACTTTACAGTGGCGGGTGGTTATGGACAAGAGACCCAGTACTTC.

The genes are TRBV10-3 and TRBJ2-3; 7 positions match TRBD1. This CDR3 has 17 amino acids. V trimming: 4 bases; J trimming: 2 bases; junction bases outside the gene matches: 12. Germline-derived CDR1 and CDR2 are ENHRY and SYGVKD. CDR3 coding DNA: TGTGCCATCAGTGGTATATCCCGGGACAGACTCACAGATACGCAGTATTTT. Translation: CAISGISRDRLTDTQYF.

V usage is TRBV28 and J usage is TRBJ2-7, with TRBD1 matching over 7 bases. This CDR3 contains 14 residues. After removal of 3 bases from V and 1 base from J, the junction contained 3 bases not matched to a gene. Germline CDR1 is MDHEN and CDR2 is SYDVKM. The CDR3 region is CASSLRDRSYEQYF. The CDR3 coding sequence is TGTGCCAGCAGTTTGAGGGACAGATCCTACGAGCAGTACTTC.

The rearrangement uses TRBV10-3 and TRBJ2-7; D is ambiguous. With 4 bases removed from V and 1 base from J, the gap between germline ends came to 8 bases. The CDR3 contains 13 residues. Germline lookup yields CDR1 ENHRY and CDR2 SYGVKD. DNA for the CDR3: TGTGCCATCAGTGCGGACGTATCCTACGAGCAGTACTTC. Its translation is CAISADVSYEQYF.

The rearrangement joins TRBV5-8 to TRBJ1-5; D remains unclear. CDR1 is SGHTS, CDR2 YDEGEE, per germline. The V and J ends lost 7 bases and 5 bases respectively, with 16 bases between them. The CDR3 is made up of 14 amino acids. CDR3 loop: CASGVGRGDQPQHF. The CDR3 coding sequence is TGTGCCAGCGGGGTAGGGAGAGGAGATCAGCCCCAGCATTTT.

J is TRBJ2-1 and V is TRBV2; tentatively, D is TRBD2 (6 bases). Trimming cost V 7 bases and J 4 bases, with 14 bases left between them. Germline loops: CDR1 SNHLY, CDR2 FYNNEI. The CDR3 is 14 residues long. The CDR3 reads CASNPRGGYNEQFF. The CDR3 DNA sequence: TGTGCCAGCAACCCTAGAGGAGGGTACAATGAGCAGTTCTTC.

This chain uses TRBV6-1 with TRBJ2-1, with 11 bases fitting TRBD2. Germline CDR1 reads MNHNS; CDR2 reads SASEGT. After removal of 0 bases from V and 5 bases from J, the junction contained 9 bases not matched to a gene. CDR3 length equals 18 residues. The CDR3 here is CASSEAWLAGGGDNEQFF. CDR3 nucleotide sequence: TGTGCCAGCAGTGAAGCGTGGCTAGCGGGAGGAGGAGACAATGAGCAGTTCTTC.

The J gene is TRBJ2-1, the V gene TRBV9, with D possibly being TRBD2 (5 bases). The CDR3 spans 13 residues. Germline V gene sequence: CDR1 SGDLS, CDR2 YYNGEE. The CDR3 here is CPAGTFRFCEQFF. As DNA, the CDR3 is TGTCCGGCGGGTACATTCCGCTTTTGTGAGCAGTTCTTC. Full variable domain (missing parts from reference TRBV9 and TRBJ2-1): DSGVTQTPKHLITATGQRVTLRCSPRSGDLSVYWYQQSLDQGLQFLIQYYNGEERAKGNILERFSAQQFPDLHSELNLSSLELGDSALYFCPAGTFRFCEQFFGPGTRLTVL.

The chain joins TRBV10-3 to TRBJ2-1, with 11 bases identical to TRBD2. The germline CDR1 and CDR2 sequences are ENHRY and SYGVKD. The CDR3 runs 15 residues. The ends lost 7 bases at V and 4 bases at J; junction bases unmatched: 6. DNA for the CDR3: TGTGCCATCACCCCGACTAGCGGGATGTACAATGAGCAGTTCTTC. Protein: CAITPTSGMYNEQFF.

This chain uses TRBV27 with TRBJ2-7, with TRBD2 as a possible D gene (5 bases). The V gene's germline CDR1 is MNHEY and CDR2 SMNVEV (reference sequence). This CDR3 contains 12 residues. V shed 5 bases and J shed 7 bases, with 12 bases lying between them. The CDR3 protein is CASSPGRGEQYF. CDR3 DNA: TGTGCCAGCAGTCCTGGTCGGGGAGAGCAGTACTTC.

A note on this clone: Other nucleotide sequences in the sample specify the same CDR3. The V and J genes are TRBV20-1 and TRBJ1-1; D might be TRBD1 (6 bases). V lost 6 bases, J lost 7 bases, and 9 bases lay in between. The CDR3 sequence is 10 residues long. CDR1 and CDR2 (germline): DFQATT, SNEGSKA (reference sequence). CDR3 sequence reads: CSATTGEAFF. The DNA of the CDR3 is TGCAGTGCCACGACAGGTGAAGCTTTCTTT.

This chain links TRBV4-3 with TRBJ2-7; D is uncertain. V dropped 4 bases and J dropped 1 base, with 14 bases sitting between them. This CDR3 has 15 amino acids. The germline CDR1 and CDR2 sequences are LGHNA and YSLEER. DNA for the CDR3: TGCGCCAGCAGCCCCTACTTAGGCAGTTCCTACGAGCAGTACTTC. Translation: CASSPYLGSSYEQYF.